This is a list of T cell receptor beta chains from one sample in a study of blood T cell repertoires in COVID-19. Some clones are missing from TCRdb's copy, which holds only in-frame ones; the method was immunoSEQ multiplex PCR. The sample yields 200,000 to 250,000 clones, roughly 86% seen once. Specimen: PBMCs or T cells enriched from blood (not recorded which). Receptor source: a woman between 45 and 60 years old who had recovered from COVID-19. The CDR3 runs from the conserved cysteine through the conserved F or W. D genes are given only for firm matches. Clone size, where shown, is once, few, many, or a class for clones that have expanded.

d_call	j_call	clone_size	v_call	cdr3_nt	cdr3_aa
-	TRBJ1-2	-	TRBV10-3	TGTGCCATCAGTGAGTCTGACACCGGGACACCAGGCTACACCTTC	CAISESDTGTPGYTF
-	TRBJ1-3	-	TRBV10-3	TGTGCCATCAGGAGGGACATCTCTGGAAACACCATATATTTT	CAIRRDISGNTIYF
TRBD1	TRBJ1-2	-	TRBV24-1	TGTGCCACCAGTGACTTTAGAGGGGTTAGACAGGGTGGCCTCTATGGCTACACCTTC	CATSDFRGVRQGGLYGYTF
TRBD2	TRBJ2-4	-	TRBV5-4	TGTGCCAGCAGCTTACCACTAGCGGGGGCAAAAAACATTCAGTACTTC	CASSLPLAGAKNIQYF
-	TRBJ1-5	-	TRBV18	TGTGCCAGCTCCATTTCGCGAGGTGGAAATCAGCCCCAGCATTTT	CASSISRGGNQPQHF
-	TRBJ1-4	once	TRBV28	TGTGCCAGCAGCCGTAGAGCGTTCGAAAAACTGTTTTTT	CASSRRAFEKLFF
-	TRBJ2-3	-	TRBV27	TGTGCCAGCAGTTTACCGGGTGAAGACACAGATACGCAGTATTTT	CASSLPGEDTDTQYF
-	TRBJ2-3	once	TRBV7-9	TGTGCCAGCAGCTCGGAGGGCCAAACAGATACGCAGTATTTT	CASSSEGQTDTQYF
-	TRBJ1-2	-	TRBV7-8	TGTGCCAGCAGCCCGGTATACGAAGACTACACCTTC	CASSPVYEDYTF
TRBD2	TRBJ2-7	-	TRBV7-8	TGTGCCAGCAGCTTAGAACCGGGACTAGCCTACGAGCAGTACTTC	CASSLEPGLAYEQYF
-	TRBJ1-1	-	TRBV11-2	TGTGCCAGCAGCTTCCGGACAGCCATGAACACTGAAGCTTTCTTT	CASSFRTAMNTEAFF
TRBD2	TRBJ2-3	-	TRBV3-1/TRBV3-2	TGTGCCAGCAGCCAAGTTGCGGGGGGGATTGCGACCCGGGTAGATACGCAGTATTTT	CASSQVAGGIATRVDTQYF
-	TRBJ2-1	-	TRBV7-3	TGTGCCAGCAGCTTAACTCGGGGGGCCCTGGACAATGAGCAGTTCTTC	CASSLTRGALDNEQFF
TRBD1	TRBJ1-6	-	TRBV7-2	TGTGCCAGCAGCTCGGGACAGGGGGATTCACCCCTCCACTTT	CASSSGQGDSPLHF
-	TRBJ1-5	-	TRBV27	TGTGCCAGCAGTTTGCGAGGCGGCAATCAGCCCCAGCATTTT	CASSLRGGNQPQHF
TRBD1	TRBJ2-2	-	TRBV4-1	TGCGCCAGCAGCCTGGGGACAGGGGCCGGGGAGCTGTTTTTT	CASSLGTGAGELFF
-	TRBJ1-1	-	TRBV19	TGTGCCCGAGGGGGAGTTGAAGCTTTCTTT	CARGGVEAFF
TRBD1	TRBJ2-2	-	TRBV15	TGTGCCACCAGCAGCCCGGGACAGGTGAACACCGGGGAGCTGTTTTTT	CATSSPGQVNTGELFF
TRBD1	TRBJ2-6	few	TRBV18	TGTGCCAGCTCCCCTGGACAGGGCAACTCTGGGGCCAACGTCCTGACTTTC	CASSPGQGNSGANVLTF
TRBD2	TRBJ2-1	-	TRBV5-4	TGTGCCAGCAGCTCAGGACTAGCGGGGTCCCTCTACAATGAGCAGTTCTTC	CASSSGLAGSLYNEQFF
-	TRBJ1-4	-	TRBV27	TGTGCCAGCGGGGGGGGCGGGGCCGGTGAAAAACTGTTTTTT	CASGGGGAGEKLFF
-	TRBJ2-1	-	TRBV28	TGTGCCAGCAGCGCGGATGGGTACAATGAGCAGTTCTTC	CASSADGYNEQFF
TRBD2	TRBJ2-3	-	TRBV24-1	TGTGCCACCAGTGACCGGGACCCGGGACTAGCGGGAGGGCCGAGTGCAGATACGCAGTATTTT	CATSDRDPGLAGGPSADTQYF
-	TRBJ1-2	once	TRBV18	TGTGCCAGCTCACCAGAGATTGGAAGGGGTGACTATGGCTACACCTTC	CASSPEIGRGDYGYTF
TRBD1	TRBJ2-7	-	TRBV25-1	TGTGCCAGCAGTGTCCAGGACAGGGTCAACTACGAGCAGTACTTC	CASSVQDRVNYEQYF
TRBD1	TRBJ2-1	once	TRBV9	TGTGCCAGCAGCGCGCGTAGAGGGGCAGGGGGAAGCTCCTACAATGAGCAGTTCTTC	CASSARRGAGGSSYNEQFF
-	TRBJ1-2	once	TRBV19	TGTGCCAGTAGGATCACAGGAGCTAACTATGGCTACACCTTC	CASRITGANYGYTF
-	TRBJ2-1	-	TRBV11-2	TGTGCCAGCAGCTCTGACAAGCTTGTCCTGAATGAGCAGTTCTTC	CASSSDKLVLNEQFF
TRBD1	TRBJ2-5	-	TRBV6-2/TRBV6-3	TGTGCCAGCAGTTACTCAAAACACAGGGGGCGAGACGAGACCCAGTACTTC	CASSYSKHRGRDETQYF
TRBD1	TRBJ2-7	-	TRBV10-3	TGTGCCATCAGTGAATCGACAGGGGGGTCCAACGAGCAGTACTTC	CAISESTGGSNEQYF
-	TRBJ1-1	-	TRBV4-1	TGCGCCAGCAGCCCCTTTGAAGCTTTCTTT	CASSPFEAFF